The 15 T cell receptor beta chains presented below share a single source sample, sequenced in a study of molecular identifiers for immune sequencing clone quantification. TCRdb reprocessed the PCR reads with MiXCR, giving one entry per CDR3 protein. The table lists 53,000 or so distinct CDR3 sequences, approximately 40% of them singletons. The sequenced material came from naive CD8+ T cells from blood, with Jurkat cell RNA spiked in. The subset denotes: FACS-sorted CD8+CD4-CCR7+CD45RA+ naive T cells. Source of these receptors: a human donor in good health. Some libraries in this study had Jurkat cell RNA spiked in.

CDR3 sequence reads: CASSYRGSNQPQHF. CDR3 bases: TGTGCCAGCAGTTATAGAGGTAGCAATCAGCCCCAGCATTTT. This sequence joins TRBV6-2 or TRBV6-3 and TRBJ1-5, with unresolved D. CDR3 length: 14 amino acids. V was clipped by 3 bases and J by 0 bases, with 6 bases between them. CDR1 and CDR2 from the germline V gene are MNHEY and SVGEGT.

Comments on this clonotype: A junction boundary mismatches the germline segment, possibly from a read error. The rearrangement links TRBV5-3 to TRBJ1-5; D is undetermined. TRBV5-3 is recorded as an ORF, its role being uncertain. The CDR3 has 14 amino acids. CDR3 protein: CASSLEGSNQPQQF. The CDR3 region has the DNA TGTGCCAGCAGCTTGGAGGGTAGCAATCAGCCCCAGCAGTTT.

The chain couples TRBV27 to TRBJ1-5; D not certain. The CDR3 runs 14 residues. From germline, CDR1 is MNHEY and CDR2 SMNVEV (reference sequence). With 6 bases removed from V and 1 base from J, the gap between germline ends came to 10 bases. CDR3 nucleotides: TGTGCCAGCAGAACGGCAGCCAGCAATCAGCCCCAGCATTTT. It yields the protein CASRTAASNQPQHF.

This clonotype was seen repeatedly, ten times or more. The rearrangement uses TRBV2 and TRBJ1-1; 9 bases agree with TRBD1. CDR3 length: 15 amino acids. The V and J ends lost 2 bases and 5 bases, in that order; junction bases with no gene match: 6. The germline V gene encodes CDR1 SNHLY and CDR2 FYNNEI. For the CDR3, the DNA is TGTGCCAGCAGTGAAAGGACAGGGGTAGTGACTGAAGCTTTCTTT. It encodes CASSERTGVVTEAFF.

This clonotype was counted at least ten times. The rearrangement links TRBV7-2 to TRBJ2-1; D tentatively fits TRBD1 or TRBD2 (5 bases each). The ends were cut back, 5 bases at V and 4 bases at J, with 15 bases in the middle. CDR1 is SGHTA and CDR2 is FQGNSA in the germline V gene. The CDR3 runs to 15 residues. In DNA, the CDR3 is TGTGCCAGCAGCCCCCCGACAGCGGATTACAATGAGCAGTTCTTC. Protein product: CASSPPTADYNEQFF.

This clonotype was observed a handful of times. The chain is built from TRBV20-1 and TRBJ2-1; D unresolved. The CDR3 sequence is 12 residues long. V was trimmed by 1 base and J by 3 bases, leaving 4 bases between them. The V gene's germline CDR1 is DFQATT and CDR2 SNEGSKA (reference sequence). DNA for the CDR3: TGCAGTGCTAGAGGGAACTACAATGAGCAGTTCTTC. Protein: CSARGNYNEQFF.

In regard to this clonotype: This may come from a read error, since a much larger clone is one base off. The rearrangement uses TRBV7-2 and TRBJ2-3; D is possibly TRBD2 (6 bases). CDR3 length: 15 residues. Per the germline V gene, CDR1 is SGHTA and CDR2 is FQGNSA. Here the CDR3 DNA reads TGTGCCGGCAGCTTAGGGCCGCGGGGATCAGATACGCAGTATTTT. Protein sequence: CAGSLGPRGSDTQYF.

This clonotype appeared a few times. This rearrangement joins TRBV19 to TRBJ2-1; 8 bases agree with TRBD2. The junction had 4 bases not matched to a gene; V was cut back by 4 bases and J by 2 bases. The germline V gene encodes CDR1 LNHDA and CDR2 SQIVND (reference sequence). The CDR3 spans 15 residues. The DNA of the CDR3 is TGTGCCAGTAGTAGATCTAGCGGGCCCTACAATGAGCAGTTCTTC. Protein product: CASSRSSGPYNEQFF.

This clonotype has a handful of counts. The rearrangement links TRBV5-4 to TRBJ2-7; D is uncertain. CDR3 length equals 13 residues. The V gene's germline CDR1 is SGHNT and CDR2 YYREEE (reference sequence). V lost 2 bases, J lost 0 bases, and 6 bases lay in between. The CDR3 bases are TGTGCCAGCAGCTTTGTCGCCTCCTACGAGCAGTACTTC. Translating gives CASSFVASYEQYF.

This clonotype was detected only a few times. This sequence joins TRBV4-1 and TRBJ2-5, with D possibly being TRBD1 or TRBD2 (6 bases each). The CDR3 totals 15 residues. The V gene's germline CDR1 is MGHRA and CDR2 YSYEKL. V was clipped by 1 base and J by 5 bases, with 14 bases between them. Here the CDR3 DNA reads TGCGCCAGCAGCCAAGTTCCGGGGGCTGGGGAGACCCAGTACTTC. Its protein product is CASSQVPGAGETQYF.

This clonotype was seen repeatedly, ten times or more. The chain has TRBV12-3 or TRBV12-4 and TRBJ2-3; no reliable D call. Trimming shortened V by 1 base and J by 2 bases, and 1 base separated the two germline ends. This CDR3 is 12 amino acids long. CDR3 sequence reads: CASSLVTDTQYF. CDR3 DNA sequence: TGTGCCAGCAGTTTAGTCACAGATACGCAGTATTTT.

About this clonotype: Just one base apart from a much larger clone, this may be a read error. The J gene is TRBJ2-3, the V gene TRBV11-2; no definite D call. The germline CDR1 and CDR2 sequences are SGHAT and FQNNGV. The CDR3 is 12 amino acids. In DNA, the CDR3 is TGTGCCAGCAGCCTAGGCTCAGATACGCGGTATTTT. Its translation is CASSLGSDTRYF.

The chain carries TRBV20-1 and TRBJ2-7; 9 bases line up with TRBD1. J was trimmed by 4 bases and V by 4 bases; bases with no gene match: 5. CDR1 is DFQATT, CDR2 SNEGSKA, per germline (reference sequence). The CDR3 length is 13 residues. CDR3 in amino acids: CSATGTGIYEQYF. CDR3 in DNA: TGCAGTGCTACCGGGACAGGGATATACGAGCAGTACTTC.

This clonotype has more than one count but fewer than ten. The chain employs TRBV20-1 and TRBJ2-7; 8 bases agree with TRBD1. V lost 5 bases to trimming and J lost 2 bases; unmatched junction nucleotides: 11. The CDR3 extends over 15 amino acids. Germline CDR1 DFQATT, CDR2 SNEGSKA (reference sequence). The CDR3 DNA is TGCAGTGCTCCCCCCAGGGACAGGAATGCCTACGAGCAGTACTTC. It codes for CSAPPRDRNAYEQYF.

This clonotype was counted once. Being one base from a much bigger clone, this may be a read error. V is TRBV7-8 and J is TRBJ1-5; D is unclear. This CDR3 has 15 residues. CDR1 is SGHVS and CDR2 is FQNEAQ in the germline V gene. The DNA for the CDR3 is TGTGCCAGCAGCTCTATTGACGGCTCCAATCAGCCCCCGCATTTT. Translation gives CASSSIDGSNQPPHF.